This T cell receptor (beta chain) was captured by sequencing in a study of cytomegalovirus exposure and HLA in healthy donors. Study-level results: Altogether, 160 or so TCR beta chains were recorded as cytomegalovirus-associated. Among TCR beta chains of equal frequency, HLA-associated ones were more clonally expanded in a later analysis. Specificity for CMV antigens was confirmed in vitro for a few of the CMV-associated chains.

The CDR3 is 14 residues long. Trimming removed 0 bases at V and 2 bases at J, with 7 bases between. CDR1 is ENHRY, CDR2 SYGVKD, per germline. With regard to this clone: Its cognate antigen is unknown.

Researchers ran the PCR with 60 Vbeta and 13 Jbeta primers. This table comes from immunoSEQ multiplex PCR, and its TCRdb copy is limited to in-frame clones, with some not included. Of 120,000 to 150,000 clones in the sample, around 73% were seen once. The chain has TRBV10-3 and TRBJ1-2; possibly TRBD1 for D (6 bases). The receptor's source is a woman aged 40 to 55 in good health and CMV-seronegative. The material sequenced was PBMCs. The CDR3 region is CAISESTGNYGYTF. The DNA for the CDR3 is TGTGCCATCAGTGAGTCGACAGGAAACTATGGCTACACCTTC.